The clone carrying this TCR beta chain was picked up many times. The data originate from a study of CD8+CD57+ T cells in acquired aplastic anemia. Turning to the study itself: Across the sorted CD4+ and CD8+ cells, DNA amounts averaged roughly 3.5 ug.

Profiles of TCR beta VDJ and CDR3 were generated from a genomic DNA template. TCRdb recomputed calls from the reads with MiXCR, one row per CDR3 protein. The sample lists around 50,000 distinct CDR3 sequences; roughly 69% were seen once. V lost 2 bases and J lost 0, with 22 bases in between. This CDR3 contains 19 residues. In germline, CDR1 is KGHSH, CDR2 LQKENI. This sequence originates from a human donor in good health, serving as a control. Sequenced material: sorted CD4+, CD8+, or CD8+CD57+ T cells (not recorded which) from PBMCs. The chain combines TRBV18 with TRBJ1-1, with D tentatively TRBD1 (6 bases). The CDR3, as DNA: TGTGCCAGCTCACCAATCAGACAGGAGCTGGGCCCCATGAACACTGAAGCTTTCTTT. Amino acids: CASSPIRQELGPMNTEAFF.